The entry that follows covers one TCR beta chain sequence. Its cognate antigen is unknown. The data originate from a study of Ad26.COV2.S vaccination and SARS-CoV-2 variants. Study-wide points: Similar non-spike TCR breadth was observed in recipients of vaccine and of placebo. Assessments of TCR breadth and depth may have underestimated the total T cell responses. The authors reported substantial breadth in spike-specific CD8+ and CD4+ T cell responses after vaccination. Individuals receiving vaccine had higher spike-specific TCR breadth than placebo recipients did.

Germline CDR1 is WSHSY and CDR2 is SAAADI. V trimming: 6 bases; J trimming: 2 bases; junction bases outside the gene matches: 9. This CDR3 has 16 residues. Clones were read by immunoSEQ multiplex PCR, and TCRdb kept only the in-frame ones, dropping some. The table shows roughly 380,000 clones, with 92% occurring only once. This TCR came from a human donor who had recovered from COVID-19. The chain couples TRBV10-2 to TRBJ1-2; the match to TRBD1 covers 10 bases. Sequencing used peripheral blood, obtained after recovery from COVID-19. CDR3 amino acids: CASSTGTGAGNYGYTF. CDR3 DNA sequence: TGCGCCAGCAGCACCGGGACAGGGGCCGGGAACTATGGCTACACCTTC.